These 18 T cell receptor beta chains originate from one sample sequenced in a study of tumor T cells in aggressive B-cell lymphoma. Clones were sequenced by immunoSEQ multiplex PCR, and TCRdb holds only the in-frame ones, with some missing. The sample holds more than 950 clones, 95% to 98% seen once. The sequenced material came from tumor tissue. The receptors derive from an adult with diffuse large B cell lymphoma.

This chain connects TRBV2 to TRBJ2-3; maybe TRBD1 (6 bases). V lost 6 bases to trimming and J lost 2 bases, with 18 bases between them. The CDR3 runs 16 residues. The germline CDR1 and CDR2 sequences are SNHLY and FYNNEI. CDR3 nucleotide sequence: TGTGCCAGCAGGGAACAGGGTGAAGGGCTCACAGATACGCAGTATTTT. Translated: CASREQGEGLTDTQYF.

CDR3 protein: CAISEEAPDTQYF. The CDR3 bases are TGTGCCATCAGTGAGGAGGCGCCAGATACGCAGTATTTT. This chain links TRBV10-3 with TRBJ2-3, with unresolved D. V lost 2 bases and J 4 bases, leaving 7 bases between the germline ends. This CDR3 is 13 amino acids long. Germline CDR1 is ENHRY and CDR2 is SYGVKD.

J is TRBJ2-1 and V is TRBV27; D is ambiguous. The CDR3 length is 13 residues. V gave up 6 bases and J gave up 2 bases, with 8 bases separating them. CDR1 is MNHEY, CDR2 SMNVEV, per germline (reference sequence). The CDR3 sequence is CASSLAPYNEQFF. CDR3 DNA: TGTGCCAGCAGCCTGGCCCCCTACAATGAGCAGTTCTTC.

This rearrangement joins TRBV5-8 to TRBJ2-5; 7 bases match TRBD1. Trimming removed 4 bases from V and 2 bases from J; junction bases left unmatched: 8. CDR1 and CDR2 (germline): SGHTS, YDEGEE. CDR3 length: 15 residues. CDR3 nucleotides: TGTGCCAGCAGCCTAGGACAGGCGCAACAAGAGACCCAGTACTTC. Protein: CASSLGQAQQETQYF.

The rearrangement uses TRBV6-5 and TRBJ2-3, with a possible D match to TRBD1 (5 bases). Germline loops: CDR1 MNHEY, CDR2 SVGAGI. This CDR3 comprises 14 residues. V shed 8 bases and J shed 2 bases, with 14 bases lying between them. The CDR3 DNA reads as TGTGCCAGCCGTACCTTTGGGGCCACAGATACGCAGTATTTT. Translating it yields CASRTFGATDTQYF.

The chain carries TRBV29-1 and TRBJ1-3; D is undetermined. Germline values: CDR1 SQVTM, CDR2 ANQGSEA. The V gene lost 6 bases and the J gene lost 0 bases, with 18 bases spanning the gap. This CDR3 contains 16 residues. The DNA of the CDR3 is TGCAGCGTCCATCTAGACGGAGGAAACTCTGGAAACACCATATATTTT. Amino acid sequence: CSVHLDGGNSGNTIYF. Filled out from reference TRBV29-1 and TRBJ1-3, the complete variable domain reads SAVISQKPSRDICQRGTSLTIQCQVDSQVTMMFWYRQQPGQSLTLIATANQGSEATYESGFVIDKFPISRPNLTFSTLTVSNMSPEDSSIYLCSVHLDGGNSGNTIYFGEGSWLTVV.

V is TRBV5-8 and J is TRBJ1-2, with 10 positions matching TRBD1. V lost 4 bases, J lost 7 bases, and 7 bases stayed unmatched. CDR3 size: 14 residues. Germline CDR1 and CDR2: SGHTS and YDEGEE. The CDR3 bases are TGTGCCAGCAGCACGGGACAGGGGATGGGTGGCTACACCTTC. Protein product: CASSTGQGMGGYTF.

The genes are TRBV29-1 and TRBJ2-3; 7 nucleotides align to TRBD2. Germline lookup yields CDR1 SQVTM and CDR2 ANQGSEA. Losses at the gene ends were 4 bases for V and 2 bases for J; bases not matched to a gene: 6. The CDR3 extends over 14 amino acids. The CDR3: CSVVERGTTDTQYF. The DNA for the CDR3 is TGCAGCGTTGTGGAGCGGGGCACCACAGATACGCAGTATTTT.

V and J are TRBV27 and TRBJ1-4; TRBD1 aligns across 11 bases. The CDR3 is made up of 16 amino acids. Germline CDR1 reads MNHEY; CDR2 reads SMNVEV (reference sequence). Unmatched junction bases numbered 9, after V lost 5 bases and J lost 7 bases. CDR3 sequence: CASSTIGTGGFEKLFF. In nucleotides, the CDR3 is TGTGCCAGCAGTACTATAGGGACAGGGGGTTTTGAAAAACTGTTTTTT. Full variable domain (rest looked up from reference TRBV27 and TRBJ1-4): EAQVTQNPRYLITVTGKKLTVTCSQNMNHEYMSWYRQDPGLGLRQIYYSMNVEVTDKGDVPEGYKVSRKEKRNFPLILESPSPNQTSLYFCASSTIGTGGFEKLFFGSGTQLSVL.

The genes are TRBV19 and TRBJ1-1, with 11 positions matching TRBD1. The CDR3 spans 15 residues. Germline V gene sequence: CDR1 LNHDA, CDR2 SQIVND (reference sequence). Trimming at V came to 9 bases and at J to 5 bases, leaving 11 bases not matched to a gene. This CDR3 reads CASQPGTGGWTEAFF. Written as DNA, the CDR3 is TGTGCCAGCCAACCTGGGACAGGGGGATGGACTGAAGCTTTCTTT.

The gene calls are TRBV27 and TRBJ2-2, with D perhaps matching TRBD2 (6 bases). From germline, CDR1 is MNHEY and CDR2 SMNVEV (reference sequence). The CDR3 is 14 residues long. V lost 8 bases and J 1 base, leaving 11 bases between the germline ends. CDR3 residues: CASRPGGNTGELFF. The CDR3 DNA is TGTGCCAGCCGTCCCGGGGGGAACACCGGGGAGCTGTTTTTT.

The rearrangement links TRBV4-3 to TRBJ1-1; possible D gene TRBD1, 6 bases. Trimming removed 0 bases at V and 1 base at J, with 6 bases between. The CDR3 loop spans 14 amino acids. Germline CDR1 reads LGHNA; CDR2 reads YSLEER. The CDR3 spells CASSQEGGNTEAFF. CDR3 bases: TGCGCCAGCAGCCAAGAAGGGGGGAACACTGAAGCTTTCTTT.

This chain joins TRBV29-1 and TRBJ2-5, with TRBD2 identical over 14 bases. The V gene's germline CDR1 is SQVTM and CDR2 ANQGSEA. The CDR3 loop spans 14 amino acids. The junction had 5 bases not matched to a gene; V was cut back by 6 bases and J by 5 bases. CDR3 in amino acids: CSVGGLAGAETQYF. CDR3 coding DNA: TGCAGCGTGGGGGGACTAGCGGGGGCGGAGACCCAGTACTTC.

DNA of the CDR3: TGTGCCAGCAGTGACTCTCCAGGGGCGTATACGCAGTATTTT. The encoded protein is CASSDSPGAYTQYF. This chain links TRBV6-4 with TRBJ2-3; D perhaps matches TRBD1 (6 bases). Germline-derived CDR1 and CDR2 are MRHNA and SNTAGT. The V and J ends lost 0 bases and 7 bases respectively, with 11 bases between them. The CDR3 runs 14 residues.

This chain connects TRBV4-1 to TRBJ1-5; tentative D call: TRBD1 (5 bases). Trimming cost V 1 base and J 15 bases, with 16 bases left between them. Per the germline V gene, CDR1 is MGHRA and CDR2 is YSYEKL. CDR3 size: 13 residues. The CDR3 here is CASSQGTAGVMHF. CDR3 bases: TGCGCCAGCAGCCAAGGTACGGCGGGGGTGATGCATTTT.

The rearrangement links TRBV7-3 to TRBJ2-3; 14 bases match TRBD2. V shed 5 bases and J 2 bases; nucleotides not matched to a gene: 3. In germline, CDR1 is SGHTA, CDR2 FQGTGA. This CDR3 comprises 16 residues. The CDR3 loop reads CASSLGLAGATDTQYF. The CDR3 coding sequence is TGTGCCAGCAGCCTGGGACTAGCGGGGGCCACAGATACGCAGTATTTT.

The chain combines TRBV14 with TRBJ2-1, with D possibly TRBD2 on 5 matching bases. Germline V CDR1 and CDR2: SGHDN, FVKESK. This CDR3 region has 13 residues. V lost 4 bases and J lost 14, with 18 bases in between. The CDR3 DNA reads as TGTGCCAGCAGCCGAAATTTTGTCGCGAGGGAGTTCTTC. Residues: CASSRNFVAREFF.

The chain joins TRBV4-3 to TRBJ2-5, with a possible D match to TRBD1 (5 bases). Trimming removed 1 base at V and 5 bases at J, with 14 bases between. The CDR3 extends over 15 amino acids. The germline V gene encodes CDR1 LGHNA and CDR2 YSLEER. Written as DNA, the CDR3 is TGCGCCAGCAGCCAAGGTGCCAGGGATGGGGAGACCCAGTACTTC. Translating it yields CASSQGARDGETQYF.